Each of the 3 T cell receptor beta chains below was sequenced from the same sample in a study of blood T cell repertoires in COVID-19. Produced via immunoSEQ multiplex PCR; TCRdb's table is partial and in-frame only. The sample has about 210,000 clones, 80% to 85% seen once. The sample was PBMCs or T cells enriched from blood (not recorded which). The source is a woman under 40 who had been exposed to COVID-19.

CDR3 DNA: TGTGCCAGCAGCCGTGTCGGGGGAAGGACCGGGGAGCTGTTTTTT. Translated: CASSRVGGRTGELFF. V is TRBV13 and J is TRBJ2-2; tentative D call: TRBD2 (6 bases). Germline CDR1 reads PRHDT; CDR2 reads FYEKMQ (reference sequence). The CDR3 is 15 residues long. V lost 5 bases and J lost 5, with 15 bases in between.

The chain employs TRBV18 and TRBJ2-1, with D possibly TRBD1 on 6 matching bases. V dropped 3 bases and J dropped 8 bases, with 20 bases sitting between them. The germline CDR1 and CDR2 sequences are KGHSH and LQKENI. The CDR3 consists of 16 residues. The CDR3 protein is CASSPVGQLSYYEQFF. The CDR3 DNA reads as TGTGCCAGCTCACCGGTCGGACAGTTGTCTTACTATGAGCAGTTCTTC.

The CDR3 is CASSRRTSGSTDTQYF. The DNA for the CDR3 is TGTGCCAGCAGCCGAAGGACTAGCGGAAGCACAGATACGCAGTATTTT. J is TRBJ2-3 and V is TRBV3-1 (or the pseudogene TRBV3-2), with TRBD2 matching 10 bases. CDR1 is LGHDT and CDR2 is YNNKEL in the germline V gene (reference sequence). CDR3 length equals 16 residues. V gave up 4 bases and J gave up 0 bases; unmatched junction bases: 4.